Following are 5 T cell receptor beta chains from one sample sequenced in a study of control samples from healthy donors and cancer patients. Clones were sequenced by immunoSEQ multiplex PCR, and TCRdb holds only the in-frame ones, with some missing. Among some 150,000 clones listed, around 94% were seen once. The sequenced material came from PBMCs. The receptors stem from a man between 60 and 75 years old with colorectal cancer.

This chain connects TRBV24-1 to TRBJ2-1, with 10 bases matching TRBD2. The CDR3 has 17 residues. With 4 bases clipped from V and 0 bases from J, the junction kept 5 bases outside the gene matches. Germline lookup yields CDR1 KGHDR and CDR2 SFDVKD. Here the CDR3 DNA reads TGTGCCACCAGTGACGCTAGCGGGGGAACCTCCTACAATGAGCAGTTCTTC. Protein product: CATSDASGGTSYNEQFF.

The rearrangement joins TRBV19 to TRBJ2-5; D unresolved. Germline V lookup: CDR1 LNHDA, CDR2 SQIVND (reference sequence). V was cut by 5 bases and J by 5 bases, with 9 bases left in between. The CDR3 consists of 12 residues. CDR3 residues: CASSVGWETQYF. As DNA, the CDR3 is TGTGCCAGTAGTGTCGGATGGGAGACCCAGTACTTC.

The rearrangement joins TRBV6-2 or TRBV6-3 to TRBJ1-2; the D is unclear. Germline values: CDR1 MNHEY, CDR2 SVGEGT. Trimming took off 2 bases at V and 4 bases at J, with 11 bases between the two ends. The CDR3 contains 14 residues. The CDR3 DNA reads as TGTGCCAGCAGTTACCTCCCGACCGTCTATGGCTACACCTTC. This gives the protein CASSYLPTVYGYTF.

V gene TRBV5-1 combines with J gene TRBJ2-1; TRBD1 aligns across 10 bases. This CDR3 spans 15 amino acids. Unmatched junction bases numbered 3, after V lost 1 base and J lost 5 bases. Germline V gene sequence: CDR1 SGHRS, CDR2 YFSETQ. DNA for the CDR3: TGCGCCAGCAGCTTGAGGACAGGGGGTGACAATGAGCAGTTCTTC. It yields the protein CASSLRTGGDNEQFF.

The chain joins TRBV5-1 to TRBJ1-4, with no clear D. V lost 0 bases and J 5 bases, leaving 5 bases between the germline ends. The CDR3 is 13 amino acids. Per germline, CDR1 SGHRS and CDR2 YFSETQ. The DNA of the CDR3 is TGCGCCAGCAGCTTGGCTCGGAATGAAAAACTGTTTTTT. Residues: CASSLARNEKLFF. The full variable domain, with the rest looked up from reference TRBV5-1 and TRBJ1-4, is KAGVTQTPRYLIKTRGQQVTLSCSPISGHRSVSWYQQTPGQGLQFLFEYFSETQRNKGNFPGRFSGRQFSNSRSEMNVSTLELGDSALYLCASSLARNEKLFFGSGTQLSVL.